This TCR beta chain was sequenced for a study of cytomegalovirus exposure and HLA in healthy donors. Study-wide findings and caveats: In a later analysis, V- and J-gene trimming of beta chains associated with a DCLRE1C missense variant, replicated independently. An observed cluster of highly shared sequence variants was recorded as a likely sequencing artifact. In presence/absence analyses, roughly uniform sequencing depth across donors was assumed.

CDR1 is WNHNN and CDR2 is SYGVQD in the germline V gene (reference sequence). This CDR3 region has 11 residues. Whereas donors were nominally healthy upon sampling, unrecorded immune exposures were probable. Primers: 60 Vbeta forward and 13 Jbeta reverse. TCRdb keeps only in-frame clones here, not all; method: immunoSEQ multiplex PCR. The table shows approximately 160,000 clones, with about four fifths occurring only once. Note on this clone: Its cognate antigen is unknown.

This clonotype was sampled from a boy younger than 10 in good health and CMV-seronegative. The chain is built from TRBV10-1 and TRBJ2-2; D gene unclear. Sequenced material: PBMCs. DNA for the CDR3: TGCGCATTGAGGCGCACCGGGGAGCTGTTTTTT. This codes for CALRRTGELFF.